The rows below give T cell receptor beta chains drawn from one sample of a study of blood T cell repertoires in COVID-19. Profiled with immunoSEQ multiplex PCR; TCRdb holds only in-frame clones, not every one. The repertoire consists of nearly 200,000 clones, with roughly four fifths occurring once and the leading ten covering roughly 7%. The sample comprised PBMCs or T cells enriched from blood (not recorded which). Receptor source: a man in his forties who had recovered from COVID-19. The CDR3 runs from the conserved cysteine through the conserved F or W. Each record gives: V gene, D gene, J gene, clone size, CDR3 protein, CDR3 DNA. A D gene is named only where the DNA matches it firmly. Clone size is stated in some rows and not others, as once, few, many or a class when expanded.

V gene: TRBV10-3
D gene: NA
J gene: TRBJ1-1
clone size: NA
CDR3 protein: CAIRATAMNTEAFF
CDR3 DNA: TGTGCCATCAGGGCGACAGCTATGAACACTGAAGCTTTCTTT

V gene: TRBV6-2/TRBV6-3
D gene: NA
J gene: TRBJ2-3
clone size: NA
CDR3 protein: CASSLSRRGPTDTQYF
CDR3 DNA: TGTGCCAGCAGTCTCTCCCGGCGGGGGCCGACAGATACGCAGTATTTT

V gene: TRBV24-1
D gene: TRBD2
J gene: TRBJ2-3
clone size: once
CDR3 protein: CATSDRQSGGGEDTQYF
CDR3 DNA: TGTGCCACCAGTGACAGGCAAAGCGGGGGAGGGGAAGATACGCAGTATTTT

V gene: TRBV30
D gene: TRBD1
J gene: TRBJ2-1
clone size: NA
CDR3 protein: CAWSALRDRGYNEQFF
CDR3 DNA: TGTGCCTGGAGTGCACTCCGGGACAGGGGATACAATGAGCAGTTCTTC

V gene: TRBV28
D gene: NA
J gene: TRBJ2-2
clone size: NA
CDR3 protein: CASSFGRQGTGELFF
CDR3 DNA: TGTGCCAGCAGTTTTGGGCGGCAGGGCACCGGGGAGCTGTTTTTT

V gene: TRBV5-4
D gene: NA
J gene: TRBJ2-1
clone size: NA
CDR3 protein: CASSPGLGLDEQFF
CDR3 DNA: TGTGCCAGCAGCCCGGGGTTAGGTTTAGATGAGCAGTTCTTC

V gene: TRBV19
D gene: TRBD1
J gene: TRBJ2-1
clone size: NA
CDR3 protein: CASSLIGTGYNEQFF
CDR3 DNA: TGTGCCAGTAGTCTGATCGGGACAGGGTACAATGAGCAGTTCTTC

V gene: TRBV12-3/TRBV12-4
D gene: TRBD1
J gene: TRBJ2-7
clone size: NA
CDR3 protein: CASSLQGAYEQYF
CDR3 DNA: TGTGCCAGCAGTTTACAGGGGGCCTACGAGCAGTACTTC

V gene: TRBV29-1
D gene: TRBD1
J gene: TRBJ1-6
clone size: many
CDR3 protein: CSVADRENSPLHF
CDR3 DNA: TGCAGCGTCGCGGACAGGGAGAATTCACCCCTCCACTTT

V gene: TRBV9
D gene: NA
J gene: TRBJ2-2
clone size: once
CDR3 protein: CASSVFPGSGELFF
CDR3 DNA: TGTGCCAGCAGCGTATTTCCAGGTTCCGGGGAGCTGTTTTTT

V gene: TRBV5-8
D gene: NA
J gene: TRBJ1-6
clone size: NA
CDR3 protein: CASSLPPFRSSPLHF
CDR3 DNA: TGTGCCAGCAGCTTGCCCCCCTTTCGGAGTTCACCCCTCCACTTT

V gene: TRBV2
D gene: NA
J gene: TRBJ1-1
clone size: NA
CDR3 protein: CASRYTHTEAFF
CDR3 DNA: TGTGCCAGCAGGTACACCCACACTGAAGCTTTCTTT

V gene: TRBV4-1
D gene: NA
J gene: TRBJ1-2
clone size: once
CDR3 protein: CASSPLPRGGGDYGYTF
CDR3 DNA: TGCGCCAGCAGCCCCCTCCCCCGGGGAGGAGGTGACTATGGCTACACCTTC

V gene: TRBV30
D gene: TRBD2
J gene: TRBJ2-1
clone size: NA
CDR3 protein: CAAAGGSSSYNEQFF
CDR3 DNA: TGTGCTGCGGCGGGGGGCTCCAGCTCCTACAATGAGCAGTTCTTC

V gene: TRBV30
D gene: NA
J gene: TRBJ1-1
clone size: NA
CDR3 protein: CAWSYIGGEGAFF
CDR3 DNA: TGTGCCTGGAGTTACATCGGGGGGGAGGGAGCTTTCTTT

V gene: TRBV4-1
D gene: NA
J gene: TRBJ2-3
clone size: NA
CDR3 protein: CASSQVSGSTDTQYF
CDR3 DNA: TGCGCCAGCAGCCAAGTGTCGGGGAGCACAGATACGCAGTATTTT

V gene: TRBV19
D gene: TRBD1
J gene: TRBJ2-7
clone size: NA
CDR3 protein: CASRKTGEGTYEQYF
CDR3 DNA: TGTGCCAGTAGGAAAACAGGGGAAGGCACCTACGAGCAGTACTTC

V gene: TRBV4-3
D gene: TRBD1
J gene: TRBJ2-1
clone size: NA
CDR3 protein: CASSQDEGQGEKFF
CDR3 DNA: TGCGCCAGCAGCCAAGATGAGGGACAGGGGGAAAAGTTCTTC

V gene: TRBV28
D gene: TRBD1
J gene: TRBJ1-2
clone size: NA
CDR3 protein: CASRSGGPYGYTF
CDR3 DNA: TGTGCCAGCAGGTCAGGGGGGCCCTATGGCTACACCTTC

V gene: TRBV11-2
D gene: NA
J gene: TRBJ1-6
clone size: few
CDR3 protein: CASSPRAGGSSYNSPLHF
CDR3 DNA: TGTGCCAGCAGCCCGAGGGCGGGGGGGAGCTCCTATAATTCACCCCTCCACTTT

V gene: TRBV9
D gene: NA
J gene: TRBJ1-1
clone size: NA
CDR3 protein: CASSVGMRGAETEAFF
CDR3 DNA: TGTGCCAGCAGCGTAGGAATGCGTGGGGCCGAGACTGAAGCTTTCTTT

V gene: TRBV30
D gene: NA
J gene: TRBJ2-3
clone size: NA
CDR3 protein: CAWSVRGGTDTQYF
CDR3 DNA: TGTGCCTGGAGTGTACGCGGGGGCACAGATACGCAGTATTTT

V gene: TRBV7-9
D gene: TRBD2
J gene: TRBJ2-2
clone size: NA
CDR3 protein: CARTAGGSNTGELFF
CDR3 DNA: TGTGCCAGAACAGCGGGGGGCTCGAACACCGGGGAGCTGTTTTTT

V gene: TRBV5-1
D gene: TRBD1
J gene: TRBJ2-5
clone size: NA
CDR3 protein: CASSLEGQGSGETQYF
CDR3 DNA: TGCGCCAGCAGCTTGGAGGGACAGGGTAGTGGGGAGACCCAGTACTTC

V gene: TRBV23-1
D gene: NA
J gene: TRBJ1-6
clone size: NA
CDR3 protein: CASSTSRQVVGALYNSPLHF
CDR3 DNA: TGCGCCAGCAGTACCTCCCGACAGGTAGTGGGGGCTCTCTATAATTCACCCCTCCACTTT

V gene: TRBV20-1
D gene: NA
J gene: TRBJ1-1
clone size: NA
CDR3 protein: CSASHPILRGTEAFF
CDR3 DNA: TGCAGTGCTAGTCACCCCATCCTCAGGGGCACTGAAGCTTTCTTT

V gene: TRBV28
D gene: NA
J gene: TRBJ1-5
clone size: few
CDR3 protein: CATLGDNQPQHF
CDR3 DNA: TGTGCCACCCTAGGCGACAATCAGCCCCAGCATTTT